This TCR beta chain originates from a study of blood T cells in healthy people across ages. Primed by a sample-barcoded 5' primer and a J-beta primer mix, a second PCR proceeded for roughly 7 to 11 cycles. TCRdb re-analysed the 5' RACE reads in MiXCR, keeping a single row per CDR3 protein. The data contain 450,000 to 700,000 distinct CDR3 sequences, approximately 30% of them seen just once; the ten biggest clones take up about 18%. V shed 11 bases and J 4 bases; nucleotides not matched to a gene: 7. Germline-derived CDR1 and CDR2 are MNHEY and SVGAGI. CDR3 length equals 13 residues. The amount of total RNA extracted per sample was at least 6 micrograms.

This chain links TRBV6-5 with TRBJ2-1; 8 nucleotides align to TRBD2. The sequence derives from a woman aged 70-85 years in good health. The sequencing input was blood. CDR3 region: CASGRGGYNEQFF. For the CDR3, the DNA is TGTGCCTCCGGCCGGGGGGGTTACAATGAGCAGTTCTTC.